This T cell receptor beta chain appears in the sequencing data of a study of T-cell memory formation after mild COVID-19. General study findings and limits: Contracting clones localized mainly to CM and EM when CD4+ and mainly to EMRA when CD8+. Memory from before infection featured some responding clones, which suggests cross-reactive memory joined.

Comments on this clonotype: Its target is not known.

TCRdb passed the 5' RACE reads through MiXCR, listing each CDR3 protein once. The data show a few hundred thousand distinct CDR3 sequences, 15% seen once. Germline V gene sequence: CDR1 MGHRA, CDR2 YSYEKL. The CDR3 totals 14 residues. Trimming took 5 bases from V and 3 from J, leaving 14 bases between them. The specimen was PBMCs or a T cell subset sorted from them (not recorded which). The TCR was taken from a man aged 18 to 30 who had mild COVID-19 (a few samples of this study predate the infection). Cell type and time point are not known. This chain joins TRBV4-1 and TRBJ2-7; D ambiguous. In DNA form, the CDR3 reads TGCGCCAGCAGCTTCACCCTAGGGAACTACGAGCAGTACTTC. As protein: CASSFTLGNYEQYF.